One sample yielded the 2 T cell receptor beta chains listed below, sequenced in a study of T cell responses to AZD1222 COVID-19 vaccine. Measured with immunoSEQ multiplex PCR; TCRdb has only the in-frame clones, and not every one. The sample contains about 130,000 clones, 80% to 95% of which appear only once. This sample comprised peripheral blood, obtained on day 0 of AZD1222 vaccination. The receptors come from an adult in good health.

The rearrangement uses TRBV6-5 and TRBJ1-1, with D unclear. The germline V gene encodes CDR1 MNHEY and CDR2 SVGAGI. The CDR3 totals 13 residues. The V end was cut by 8 bases, the J end by 5 bases, with 15 bases between. CDR3 sequence reads: CASQIREGTEAFF. As DNA, the CDR3 is TGTGCCAGCCAAATAAGGGAGGGAACTGAAGCTTTCTTT.

This sequence joins TRBV5-1 and TRBJ1-2, with TRBD1 matching 9 bases. Germline V gene data show CDR1 as SGHRS and CDR2 as YFSETQ. The CDR3 loop spans 14 amino acids. V lost 3 bases, J lost 8 bases, and 8 bases stayed unmatched. CDR3 protein: CASSSWDRAQGYTF. CDR3 coding DNA: TGCGCCAGCAGCTCCTGGGACAGGGCCCAGGGCTACACCTTC.